The 24 T cell receptor beta chains below all came from one sample that was sequenced in a study of T cell repertoires in cytomegalovirus infection. TCRdb used MiXCR to reprocess the reads, holding one entry per CDR3 protein. The profile shows roughly 230,000 distinct CDR3 sequences, roughly 22% of them singletons. Sequenced input: CD8+ T cells from PBMCs. The receptors originated from a human donor in good health (CMV status not recorded). Some clones in this sample may be carry-over from other donors' samples.

The genes are TRBV29-1 and TRBJ1-1; possible D gene TRBD1, 5 bases. There are 12 residues in the CDR3. CDR1 SQVTM and CDR2 ANQGSEA come from the germline V gene. Trimming left V 8 bases short and J 5 bases short, with 15 bases between. The CDR3 loop is CSLSPGSTEAFF. The CDR3 nucleotides are TGCAGCCTCAGCCCAGGGTCGACTGAAGCTTTCTTT.

The chain has TRBV20-1 and TRBJ1-5; D gene unclear. Between the trimmed V and J ends, which lost 0 bases and 9 bases, there was a span of 9 bases. Germline loops: CDR1 DFQATT, CDR2 SNEGSKA (reference sequence). The CDR3 spans 12 residues. CDR3 protein: CSARDRGPPQHF. The CDR3 bases are TGCAGTGCTAGAGATCGGGGTCCGCCCCAGCATTTT.

This rearrangement joins TRBV7-6 to TRBJ2-1, with D possibly being TRBD2 (5 bases). Germline V gene sequence: CDR1 SGHVS, CDR2 FNYEAQ. CDR3 length: 17 amino acids. With 5 bases removed from V and 6 bases from J, the gap between germline ends came to 23 bases. As DNA, the CDR3 is TGTGCCAGCAGCGCGATGGACTCCGACCGCTTGGGCAATGAGCAGTTCTTC. It specifies CASSAMDSDRLGNEQFF.

The V gene is TRBV12-3 or TRBV12-4, the J gene TRBJ2-1; D is ambiguous. The CDR3 spans 14 residues. Trimming stripped 1 base from V and 4 bases from J, with 8 bases between. The CDR3 region has the DNA TGTGCCAGCAGTTTAGTAGTGGGTTACAATGAGCAGTTCTTC. Translating it yields CASSLVVGYNEQFF.

The genes are TRBV2 and TRBJ1-4, with D possibly being TRBD1 (6 bases). Trimming removed 1 base at V and 6 bases at J, with 12 bases between. The length of the CDR3 is 15 residues. Looked up from germline, CDR1 is SNHLY and CDR2 is FYNNEI. In DNA, the CDR3 is TGTGCCAGCAGTGAAGGAGGGGGATTTCATGAAAAACTGTTTTTT. It specifies CASSEGGGFHEKLFF.

Remarks on this clonotype: A much larger clone sits a single nucleotide away, making a read error possible. The chain carries TRBV6-5 and TRBJ1-5, with a tentative D call TRBD1 (6 bases). Germline CDR1 is MNHEY and CDR2 is SVGAGI. With 2 bases removed from V and 7 bases from J, the gap between germline ends came to 15 bases. The CDR3 totals 15 residues. CDR3 nucleotide sequence: TGTGCCAGCAGTTACACTACAGGGTGGGTACAGCCCCAGCATTTT. Its protein is CASSYTTGWVQPQHF.

This chain connects TRBV29-1 to TRBJ1-1, with TRBD1 identical over 7 bases. Losses at the gene ends were 5 bases for V and 1 base for J; bases not matched to a gene: 10. The CDR3 loop spans 15 amino acids. Germline values: CDR1 SQVTM, CDR2 ANQGSEA. The CDR3 reads CSVPQWTGKNTEAFF. CDR3 sequence (DNA): TGCAGCGTTCCTCAATGGACAGGAAAGAACACTGAAGCTTTCTTT.

The gene calls are TRBV2 and TRBJ2-6; D unclear. Trimming removed 7 bases from V and 2 bases from J, with 9 bases in between. The CDR3 covers 14 residues. Germline V gene data show CDR1 as SNHLY and CDR2 as FYNNEI. This CDR3 reads CASIPSAGANVLTF. DNA of the CDR3: TGTGCCAGCATCCCGAGTGCTGGGGCCAACGTCCTGACTTTC.

The chain combines TRBV13 with TRBJ2-1; perhaps TRBD2 as D (7 bases). This CDR3 is 17 amino acids long. V lost 5 bases and J lost 3, with 20 bases in between. Looked up from germline, CDR1 is PRHDT and CDR2 is FYEKMQ (reference sequence). CDR3: CASSQPPGGGFYNEQFF. CDR3 bases: TGTGCCAGCAGCCAACCTCCTGGCGGGGGCTTCTACAATGAGCAGTTCTTC.

The rearrangement links TRBV30 to TRBJ2-4, with a weak D call TRBD2 (5 bases). Germline CDR1 and CDR2: GTSNPN and SVGIG (reference sequence). The V and J ends lost 2 bases and 8 bases respectively, with 22 bases between them. CDR3 length: 16 residues. The DNA for the CDR3 is TGTGCCTGGAGTCCTTTACTAGGATTAAGCGTAGACATTCAGTACTTC. This encodes CAWSPLLGLSVDIQYF.

The gene calls are TRBV7-8 and TRBJ1-3; 7 nucleotides line up with TRBD1. Germline lookup yields CDR1 SGHVS and CDR2 FQNEAQ. With 5 bases clipped from V and 0 bases from J, the junction kept 7 bases outside the gene matches. The CDR3 has 16 residues. The CDR3 nucleotides read TGTGCCAGCAGCCACTCGACAGGGCCCTCTGGAAACACCATATATTTT. This encodes CASSHSTGPSGNTIYF.

The J gene is TRBJ2-3, the V gene TRBV5-4; 9 nucleotides align to TRBD1. The CDR3 extends over 14 amino acids. Losses at the gene ends were 4 bases for V and 4 bases for J; bases not matched to a gene: 4. CDR1 is SGHNT and CDR2 is YYREEE in the germline V gene (reference sequence). CDR3 loop: CASSLGQGSDTQYF. The CDR3 nucleotides read TGTGCCAGCAGCCTGGGACAGGGTTCAGATACGCAGTATTTT.

This clonotype was counted ten times or more. The V and J genes are TRBV7-6 and TRBJ2-2, with D tentatively TRBD1 or TRBD2 (6 bases each). CDR1 SGHVS and CDR2 FNYEAQ come from the germline V gene. The length of the CDR3 is 16 residues. Between the trimmed V and J ends, which lost 4 bases and 7 bases, there was a span of 19 bases. The CDR3 region is CASSYTPGGLGGELFF. In DNA, the CDR3 is TGTGCCAGCAGCTATACCCCCGGGGGCCTGGGCGGGGAGCTGTTTTTT.

This chain uses TRBV20-1 with TRBJ2-1; D uncertain. The CDR3 is made up of 16 amino acids. Germline lookup yields CDR1 DFQATT and CDR2 SNEGSKA (reference sequence). V was cut by 0 bases and J by 5 bases, with 17 bases left in between. CDR3 in DNA: TGCAGTGCTAGAGATGGATCAGCCCAGCGCAACAATGAGCAGTTCTTC. This translates into CSARDGSAQRNNEQFF.

This clonotype has a handful of counts. The genes are TRBV4-1 and TRBJ1-1; no definite D call. The CDR3 length is 15 residues. The germline CDR1 and CDR2 sequences are MGHRA and YSYEKL. Trimming removed 0 bases from V and 0 bases from J, with 8 bases in between. CDR3 DNA sequence: TGCGCCAGCAGCCAAGAACCGGGCATGAACACTGAAGCTTTCTTT. Amino acids: CASSQEPGMNTEAFF.

This clonotype appeared a few times. This chain uses TRBV6-2 or TRBV6-3 with TRBJ1-2, with 7 bases that match TRBD1. Germline V gene lookup returns CDR1 MNHEY and CDR2 SVGEGT. This CDR3 has 16 residues. V lost 0 bases, J lost 4 bases, and 8 bases stayed unmatched. CDR3 sequence (DNA): TGTGCCAGCAGTTACTCGATACCGGACAGGACCTATGGCTACACCTTC. It is translated as CASSYSIPDRTYGYTF.

This clonotype was observed at least ten times. The V and J genes are TRBV7-9 and TRBJ2-1; D possibly corresponds to TRBD1 (6 bases). Germline CDR1 reads SEHNR; CDR2 reads FQNEAQ (reference sequence). The V end lost 5 bases, the J end lost 10 bases, and 12 bases lay between the germline ends. The CDR3 sequence is 12 residues long. CDR3 DNA: TGTGCCAGCAGCCATAAAACAGGGGAGCAGTTCTTC. As protein: CASSHKTGEQFF.

The chain uses TRBV29-1 and TRBJ2-2; no clear D gene. The length of the CDR3 is 12 residues. Between the trimmed V and J ends, which lost 4 bases and 3 bases, there was a span of 6 bases. Germline V gives CDR1 SQVTM, CDR2 ANQGSEA. As DNA, the CDR3 is TGCAGCGTTGTAGCAGACACCGGGGAGCTGTTTTTT. Translation: CSVVADTGELFF.

V is TRBV28 and J is TRBJ2-5; D not resolved. V was pared by 3 bases and J by 4 bases, with 12 bases between. This CDR3 has 14 residues. Germline V gene lookup returns CDR1 MDHEN and CDR2 SYDVKM. The CDR3 protein is CASSLARRLETQYF. CDR3 coding DNA: TGTGCCAGCAGTTTGGCCCGCAGGCTAGAGACCCAGTACTTC.

This clonotype occurred a few times. V is TRBV20-1 and J is TRBJ1-1; D possibly corresponds to TRBD1 (5 bases). Germline-derived CDR1 and CDR2 are DFQATT and SNEGSKA (reference sequence). The CDR3 covers 12 residues. Between the trimmed V and J ends, which lost 5 bases and 3 bases, there was a span of 10 bases. The DNA for the CDR3 is TGCAGTGCTCCTCAGGGAGACACTGAAGCTTTCTTT. It is translated as CSAPQGDTEAFF.

J is TRBJ2-3 and V is TRBV29-1, with 10 bases matching TRBD2. Germline V lookup: CDR1 SQVTM, CDR2 ANQGSEA. V shed 3 bases, J shed 4 bases, and the junction held 4 bases outside the gene matches. The CDR3 covers 14 residues. The CDR3 DNA is TGCAGCGTTGAGCAGCGGGGGGGATCAGATACGCAGTATTTT. Its protein is CSVEQRGGSDTQYF.

The V gene is TRBV3-1, the J gene TRBJ1-2; D gene ambiguous. The germline V gene encodes CDR1 LGHDT and CDR2 YNNKEL (reference sequence). The V and J ends lost 0 bases and 9 bases respectively, with 17 bases between them. CDR3 size: 15 residues. Here the CDR3 DNA reads TGTGCCAGCAGCCAAGACTTGCTGGTGCCGGATAGCTACACCTTC. This translates into CASSQDLLVPDSYTF.

This clonotype came up a few times. The J gene is TRBJ2-1, the V gene TRBV7-9; D is perhaps TRBD1 or TRBD2 (5 bases each). Germline CDR1 SEHNR, CDR2 FQNEAQ (reference sequence). This CDR3 has 13 amino acids. Trimming cost V 1 base and J 8 bases, with 9 bases left between them. DNA of the CDR3: TGTGCCAGCAGCTTAGTCACGGGACATGAGCAGTTCTTC. Encoded protein: CASSLVTGHEQFF.

This clonotype has a handful of counts. The J gene is TRBJ2-7, the V gene TRBV25-1; 7 bases align to TRBD1. The CDR3 runs 13 residues. J was trimmed by 5 bases and V by 7 bases; bases with no gene match: 8. Germline CDR1 reads MGHDK; CDR2 reads SYGVNS. The CDR3 here is CASTRGGPNEQYF. As DNA, the CDR3 is TGTGCCAGCACCCGAGGGGGCCCCAACGAGCAGTACTTC.